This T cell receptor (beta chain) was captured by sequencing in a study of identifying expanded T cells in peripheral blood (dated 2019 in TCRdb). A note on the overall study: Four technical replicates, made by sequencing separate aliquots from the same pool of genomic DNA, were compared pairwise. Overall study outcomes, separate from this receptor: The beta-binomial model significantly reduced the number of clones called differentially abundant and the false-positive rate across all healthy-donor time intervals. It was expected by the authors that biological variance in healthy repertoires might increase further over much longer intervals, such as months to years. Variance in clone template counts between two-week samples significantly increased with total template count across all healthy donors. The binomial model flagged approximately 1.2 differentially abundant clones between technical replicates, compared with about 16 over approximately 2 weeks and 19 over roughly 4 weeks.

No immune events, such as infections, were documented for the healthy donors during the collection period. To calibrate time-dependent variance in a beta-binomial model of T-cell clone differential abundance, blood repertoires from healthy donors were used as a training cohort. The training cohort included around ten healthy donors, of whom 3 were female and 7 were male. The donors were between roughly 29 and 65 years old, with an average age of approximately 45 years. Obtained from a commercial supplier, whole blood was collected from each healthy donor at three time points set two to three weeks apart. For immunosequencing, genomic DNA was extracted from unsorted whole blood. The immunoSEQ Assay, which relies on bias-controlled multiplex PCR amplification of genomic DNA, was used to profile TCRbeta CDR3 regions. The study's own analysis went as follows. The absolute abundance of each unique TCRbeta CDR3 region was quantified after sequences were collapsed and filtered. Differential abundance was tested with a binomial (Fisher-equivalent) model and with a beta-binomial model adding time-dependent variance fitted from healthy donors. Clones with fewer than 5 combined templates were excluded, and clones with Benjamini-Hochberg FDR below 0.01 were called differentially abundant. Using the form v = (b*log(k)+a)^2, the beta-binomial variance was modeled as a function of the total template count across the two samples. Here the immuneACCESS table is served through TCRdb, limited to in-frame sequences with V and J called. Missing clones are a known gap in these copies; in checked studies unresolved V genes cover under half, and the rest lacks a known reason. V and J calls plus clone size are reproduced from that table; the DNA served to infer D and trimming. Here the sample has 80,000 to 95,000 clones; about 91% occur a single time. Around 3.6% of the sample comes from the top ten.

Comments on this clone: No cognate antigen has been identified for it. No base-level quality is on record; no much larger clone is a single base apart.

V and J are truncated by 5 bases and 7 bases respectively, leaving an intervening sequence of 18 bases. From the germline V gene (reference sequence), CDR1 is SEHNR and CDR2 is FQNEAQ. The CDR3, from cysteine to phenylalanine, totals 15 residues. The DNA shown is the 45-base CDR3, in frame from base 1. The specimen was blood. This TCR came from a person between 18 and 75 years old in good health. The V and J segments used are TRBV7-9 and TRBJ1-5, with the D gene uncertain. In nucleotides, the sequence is TGTGCCAGCAGCCCCGGCGGCCCCGGCGGGCAGCCCCAGCATTTT. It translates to CASSPGGPGGQPQHF.